Listed below are T cell receptor beta chains from one sample, sequenced in a study of cytomegalovirus exposure and HLA in healthy donors. TCRdb keeps only in-frame clones here, not all; method: immunoSEQ multiplex PCR. The repertoire includes about 350,000 clones, about 85% of them detected once, and more than 0.9% sits in the top ten. Sequenced: PBMCs. These receptors originate from a woman between 25 and 40 years old in good health and CMV-seropositive. CDR3s include the opening cysteine and the closing phenylalanine or tryptophan. A D gene is named only where the DNA matches it firmly. For some rows the clone size is stated as once, few or many, or as a class when expanded; others skip it.

len: 15
abundance: NA
v_gene: TRBV29-1
d_gene: TRBD2
j_gene: TRBJ2-7
CDR3aa: CSVWVWTSGIYEQYF
CDR3nt: TGCAGCGTTTGGGTATGGACTAGCGGAATATACGAGCAGTACTTC

len: 15
abundance: NA
v_gene: TRBV27
d_gene: TRBD2
j_gene: TRBJ2-1
CDR3aa: CASSSTSGDYNEQFF
CDR3nt: TGTGCCAGCAGTTCGACTAGCGGAGACTACAATGAGCAGTTCTTC

len: 16
abundance: NA
v_gene: TRBV28
d_gene: NA
j_gene: TRBJ1-1
CDR3aa: CASSSPRAQALSEAFF
CDR3nt: TGTGCCAGCAGTTCCCCCAGGGCGCAGGCTTTATCTGAAGCTTTCTTT

len: 15
abundance: NA
v_gene: TRBV28
d_gene: TRBD1
j_gene: TRBJ2-7
CDR3aa: CASSLTGEKSYEQYF
CDR3nt: TGTGCCAGCAGTCTTACAGGGGAAAAGAGCTACGAGCAGTACTTC

len: 13
abundance: NA
v_gene: TRBV18
d_gene: NA
j_gene: TRBJ2-2
CDR3aa: CASSRTNTGELFF
CDR3nt: TGTGCCAGCTCCCGGACCAACACCGGGGAGCTGTTTTTT

len: 11
abundance: NA
v_gene: TRBV20-1
d_gene: NA
j_gene: TRBJ2-7
CDR3aa: CSARDRSEQYF
CDR3nt: TGCAGTGCTAGAGATCGGTCTGAGCAGTACTTC

len: 17
abundance: NA
v_gene: TRBV28
d_gene: NA
j_gene: TRBJ2-1
CDR3aa: CASSIPYGSGTYNEQFF
CDR3nt: TGTGCCAGCAGTATTCCCTATGGATCAGGGACCTACAATGAGCAGTTCTTC

len: 11
abundance: NA
v_gene: TRBV7-2
d_gene: TRBD1
j_gene: TRBJ2-7
CDR3aa: CATGGGYEQYF
CDR3nt: TGCGCTACAGGGGGCGGGTACGAGCAGTACTTC

len: 12
abundance: NA
v_gene: TRBV28
d_gene: NA
j_gene: TRBJ1-2
CDR3aa: CASSYLNYGYTF
CDR3nt: TGTGCCAGCAGTTACCTAAACTATGGCTACACCTTC

len: 12
abundance: few
v_gene: TRBV2
d_gene: NA
j_gene: TRBJ1-1
CDR3aa: CASSLVNTEAFF
CDR3nt: TGTGCCAGCAGCCTCGTGAACACTGAAGCTTTCTTT

len: 14
abundance: NA
v_gene: TRBV28
d_gene: NA
j_gene: TRBJ1-4
CDR3aa: CASSFGGTNEKLFF
CDR3nt: TGTGCCAGCAGTTTCGGAGGTACTAATGAAAAACTGTTTTTT

len: 16
abundance: NA
v_gene: TRBV15
d_gene: NA
j_gene: TRBJ2-1
CDR3aa: CATSRVSSGLNNEQFF
CDR3nt: TGTGCCACCAGCAGAGTTAGTAGCGGACTAAACAATGAGCAGTTCTTC

len: 17
abundance: NA
v_gene: TRBV15
d_gene: NA
j_gene: TRBJ1-3
CDR3aa: CATSRDSKTDRGNTIYF
CDR3nt: TGTGCCACCAGCAGAGATTCAAAGACAGACCGAGGAAACACCATATATTTT

len: 15
abundance: NA
v_gene: TRBV30
d_gene: TRBD2
j_gene: TRBJ2-7
CDR3aa: CAWSPRLAGKYEQYF
CDR3nt: TGTGCCTGGAGCCCTCGACTAGCGGGAAAATACGAGCAGTACTTC

len: 11
abundance: NA
v_gene: TRBV20-1
d_gene: NA
j_gene: TRBJ2-7
CDR3aa: CSARAVEEQYF
CDR3nt: TGCAGTGCTAGAGCCGTGGAAGAGCAGTACTTC

len: 13
abundance: NA
v_gene: TRBV7-2
d_gene: NA
j_gene: TRBJ2-7
CDR3aa: CASSLGSKYEQYF
CDR3nt: TGTGCCAGCAGCTTAGGCAGTAAGTACGAGCAGTACTTC

len: 13
abundance: NA
v_gene: TRBV9
d_gene: NA
j_gene: TRBJ1-1
CDR3aa: CASSGRQATEAFF
CDR3nt: TGTGCCAGCAGCGGAAGACAGGCAACTGAAGCTTTCTTT

len: 15
abundance: NA
v_gene: TRBV10-3
d_gene: TRBD2
j_gene: TRBJ2-3
CDR3aa: CAIRTEREYLDTQYF
CDR3nt: TGTGCCATCAGAACGGAGCGGGAGTATCTGGATACGCAGTATTTT

len: 16
abundance: once
v_gene: TRBV15
d_gene: NA
j_gene: TRBJ2-2
CDR3aa: CATSRQRGHDTGELFF
CDR3nt: TGTGCCACCAGCAGACAGCGGGGACACGACACCGGGGAGCTGTTTTTT

len: 16
abundance: NA
v_gene: TRBV5-6
d_gene: TRBD1
j_gene: TRBJ1-1
CDR3aa: CASSPQGAVGITEAFF
CDR3nt: TGTGCCAGCAGCCCCCAGGGGGCGGTGGGAATAACTGAAGCTTTCTTT

len: 12
abundance: few
v_gene: TRBV10-2
d_gene: NA
j_gene: TRBJ1-6
CDR3aa: CASSVNQGPLHF
CDR3nt: TGCGCCAGCAGTGTTAATCAGGGACCCCTCCACTTT

len: 15
abundance: NA
v_gene: TRBV5-4
d_gene: NA
j_gene: TRBJ1-1
CDR3aa: CASSLPGRMNTEAFF
CDR3nt: TGTGCCAGCAGCTTGCCGGGACGGATGAACACTGAAGCTTTCTTT

len: 15
abundance: NA
v_gene: TRBV28
d_gene: TRBD1
j_gene: TRBJ1-5
CDR3aa: CASSSDGQGYLPQHF
CDR3nt: TGTGCCAGCAGTTCCGACGGACAGGGATATCTCCCCCAGCATTTT

len: 14
abundance: NA
v_gene: TRBV5-1
d_gene: NA
j_gene: TRBJ2-3
CDR3aa: CASSIGGSGDTQYF
CDR3nt: TGCGCCAGCAGCATAGGAGGGTCTGGGGATACGCAGTATTTT

len: 12
abundance: NA
v_gene: TRBV27
d_gene: TRBD2
j_gene: TRBJ2-3
CDR3aa: CASRPLAGRQYF
CDR3nt: TGTGCCAGCAGACCACTAGCGGGAAGGCAGTATTTT

len: 17
abundance: NA
v_gene: TRBV4-1
d_gene: TRBD2
j_gene: TRBJ2-1
CDR3aa: CASSHQAGGPYLNEQFF
CDR3nt: TGCGCCAGCAGCCACCAAGCGGGAGGCCCTTACTTAAATGAGCAGTTCTTC

len: 16
abundance: NA
v_gene: TRBV28
d_gene: TRBD1
j_gene: TRBJ2-2
CDR3aa: CASSPSGTGYTGELFF
CDR3nt: TGTGCCAGCAGTCCCTCGGGGACAGGTTACACCGGGGAGCTGTTTTTT

len: 14
abundance: NA
v_gene: TRBV2
d_gene: NA
j_gene: TRBJ1-1
CDR3aa: CASSVSGRNTEAFF
CDR3nt: TGTGCCAGCAGTGTGTCTGGTAGGAACACTGAAGCTTTCTTT

len: 14
abundance: NA
v_gene: TRBV6-4
d_gene: NA
j_gene: TRBJ1-1
CDR3aa: CASSVDLIGGELLF
CDR3nt: TGTGCCAGCAGCGTGGACCTTATTGGAGGGGAACTCCTCTTT

len: 13
abundance: NA
v_gene: TRBV27
d_gene: NA
j_gene: TRBJ2-7
CDR3aa: CASSFDRRYEQYF
CDR3nt: TGTGCCAGCAGTTTCGACAGGCGATACGAGCAGTACTTC